This T cell receptor (beta chain) stems from a study of blood T cell repertoires in COVID-19. CDR1 LGHNA and CDR2 YSLEER come from the germline V gene. V was trimmed by 4 bases and J by 3 bases, leaving 14 bases between them. This CDR3 is 15 amino acids long. The table came from immunoSEQ multiplex PCR; TCRdb's copy has only in-frame clones and leaves some out. The sample contains around 130,000 clones, approximately 84% of which appear only once. This clone was seen a handful of times. This clonotype was obtained from a woman older than 75 with acute or convalescent COVID-19. This chain uses TRBV4-3 with TRBJ2-3; D possibly corresponds to TRBD2 (5 bases). Material for sequencing was peripheral blood. The DNA of the CDR3 is TGCGCCAGCAGCCTCACGGTCGGGGTAACAGATACGCAGTATTTT. Translated, it gives CASSLTVGVTDTQYF.